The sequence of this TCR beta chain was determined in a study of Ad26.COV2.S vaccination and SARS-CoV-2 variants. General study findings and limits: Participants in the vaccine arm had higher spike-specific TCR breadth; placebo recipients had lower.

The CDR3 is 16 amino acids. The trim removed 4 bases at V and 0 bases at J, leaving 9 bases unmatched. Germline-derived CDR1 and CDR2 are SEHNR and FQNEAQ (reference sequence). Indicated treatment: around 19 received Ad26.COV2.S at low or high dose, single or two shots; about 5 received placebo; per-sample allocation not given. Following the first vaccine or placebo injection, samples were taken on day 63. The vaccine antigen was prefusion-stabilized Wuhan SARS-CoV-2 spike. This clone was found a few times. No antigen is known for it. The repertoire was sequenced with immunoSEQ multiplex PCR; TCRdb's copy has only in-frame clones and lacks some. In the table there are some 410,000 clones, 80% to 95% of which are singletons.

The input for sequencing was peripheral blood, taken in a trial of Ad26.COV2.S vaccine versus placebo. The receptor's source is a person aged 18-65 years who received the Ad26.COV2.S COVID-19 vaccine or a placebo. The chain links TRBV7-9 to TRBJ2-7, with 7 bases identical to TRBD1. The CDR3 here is CASSSAGQDSSYEQYF. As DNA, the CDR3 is TGTGCCAGCAGCTCGGCCGGACAGGATAGCTCCTACGAGCAGTACTTC.